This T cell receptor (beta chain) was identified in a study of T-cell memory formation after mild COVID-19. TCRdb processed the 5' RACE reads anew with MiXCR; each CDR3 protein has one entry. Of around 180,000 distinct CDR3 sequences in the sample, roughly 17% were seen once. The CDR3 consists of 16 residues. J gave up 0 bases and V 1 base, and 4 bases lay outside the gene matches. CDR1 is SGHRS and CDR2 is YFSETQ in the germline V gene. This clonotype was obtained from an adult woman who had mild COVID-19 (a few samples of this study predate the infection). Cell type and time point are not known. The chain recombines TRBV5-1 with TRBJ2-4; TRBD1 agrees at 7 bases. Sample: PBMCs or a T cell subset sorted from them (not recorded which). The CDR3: CASSLTGDLAKNIQYF. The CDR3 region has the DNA TGCGCCAGCAGCTTGACAGGGGATTTAGCCAAAAACATTCAGTACTTC.